The clone carrying this TCR beta chain showed up just once. The CDR3 has 13 amino acids. CDR1 is ENHRY and CDR2 is SYGVKD in the germline V gene. V lost 8 bases and J lost 5, with 15 bases in between. This sample is drawn from a study of T cell changes during pregnancy in multiple sclerosis. TCRdb's copy holds only in-frame clones and misses some; the assay was immunoSEQ multiplex PCR. This sample has tens of thousands of clones, with around 90% found just once. The chain has TRBV10-3 and TRBJ1-1; D is possibly TRBD1 (5 bases). The receptor's source is a female donor with multiple sclerosis, enrolled in a pregnancy study. The source was CD8+ T cells from peripheral blood mononuclear cells, collected after pregnancy. CDR3 sequence: CAIDEGRGTEAFF. In nucleotides, the CDR3 is TGTGCCATCGATGAGGGTCGGGGGACTGAAGCTTTCTTT.